This section outlines one TCR beta chain sequence together with its context. Its target is not known. This entry is derived from a study of CD8 T cells in Susac syndrome. Sequencing of TCR beta was undertaken in CD8+ and CD4+ T cells derived from blood. Points from the study as a whole: The study recognized that its TCR sequencing and HLA analysis covered a relatively small number of individuals.

With V trimmed by 2 bases and J by 3 bases, 5 bases remained unmatched. CDR3 length equals 15 residues. Germline V CDR1 and CDR2: SGDLS, YYNGEE. The RNA, roughly 0.5 to 1 ug, was put through reverse transcription using random hexamers. TCRdb passed the immunoSEQ multiplex PCR reads through MiXCR, listing each CDR3 protein once. The sample includes some 100,000 distinct CDR3 sequences, 85% to 95% seen only once; the top ten take roughly 0.15%. The source is a human donor in good health. The material sequenced was CD4+ T cells from PBMCs. V and J are TRBV9 and TRBJ2-7; 10 positions match TRBD1. The CDR3 region has the DNA TGTGCCAGCAGCGTGACCGGGACAGGGGTCTACGAGCAGTACTTC. It is translated as CASSVTGTGVYEQYF.